This TCR beta chain was observed in a study of blood T cell repertoires in COVID-19. About the study: The samples span acute and convalescent COVID-19 from the United States, Italy and Spain. PBMCs, B-cell-depleted T cells, or T cells were the source of the cDNA or gDNA that made up the material.

Grouping used clinical history reported by participants in a survey and questionnaire. Recovered status applied to Cohort 3 donors who had two consecutive negative PCRs. It also applied to those with clearance or with symptom resolution. The CDR3 sequence is 14 residues long. CDR1 MGHRA and CDR2 YSYEKL come from the germline V gene. Trimming took off 2 bases at V and 3 bases at J, with 11 bases between the two ends. Generated by immunoSEQ multiplex PCR, the TCRdb table keeps only in-frame clones and is missing some. The sample has 150,000 to 200,000 clones, 80% seen once. The chain carries TRBV4-1 and TRBJ2-7; TRBD2 is a possible D gene (7 bases). What was sequenced was PBMCs or T cells enriched from blood (not recorded which). This TCR came from a woman aged 55-75 years who had recovered from COVID-19. Here the CDR3 reads CASSQPGGLYEQYF. In DNA form, the CDR3 reads TGCGCCAGCAGCCAACCGGGGGGCCTCTACGAGCAGTACTTC.